This T cell receptor beta chain was identified during a study of human thymus T cells. The study, taken as a whole, reports: Thymic as well as blood repertoires seemed to favor certain V and J genes unevenly. Unrelated people showed highly overlapping thymic repertoires, related research reported.

Thymic resections from corrective heart surgery supplied the tissue. Comments on this clone: What it recognizes is unknown.

Libraries were prepared by immunoSEQ multiplex PCR; TCRdb keeps only in-frame clonotypes and omits some of them. The sample contains 100,000 to 150,000 clones, about 94% of which appear only once. V was clipped by 6 bases and J by 5 bases, with 17 bases between them. Germline CDR1 is KGHSH and CDR2 is LQKENI. The CDR3 covers 15 residues. Sample: thymus tissue. The source is a boy younger than two with a congenital heart defect but otherwise immunologically healthy. The genes are TRBV18 and TRBJ2-1; tentative D call: TRBD1 (6 bases). The CDR3 loop is CASSRGTNPNNEQFF. The CDR3 DNA reads TGTGCCAGCTCTCGAGGGACAAACCCTAACAATGAGCAGTTCTTC.